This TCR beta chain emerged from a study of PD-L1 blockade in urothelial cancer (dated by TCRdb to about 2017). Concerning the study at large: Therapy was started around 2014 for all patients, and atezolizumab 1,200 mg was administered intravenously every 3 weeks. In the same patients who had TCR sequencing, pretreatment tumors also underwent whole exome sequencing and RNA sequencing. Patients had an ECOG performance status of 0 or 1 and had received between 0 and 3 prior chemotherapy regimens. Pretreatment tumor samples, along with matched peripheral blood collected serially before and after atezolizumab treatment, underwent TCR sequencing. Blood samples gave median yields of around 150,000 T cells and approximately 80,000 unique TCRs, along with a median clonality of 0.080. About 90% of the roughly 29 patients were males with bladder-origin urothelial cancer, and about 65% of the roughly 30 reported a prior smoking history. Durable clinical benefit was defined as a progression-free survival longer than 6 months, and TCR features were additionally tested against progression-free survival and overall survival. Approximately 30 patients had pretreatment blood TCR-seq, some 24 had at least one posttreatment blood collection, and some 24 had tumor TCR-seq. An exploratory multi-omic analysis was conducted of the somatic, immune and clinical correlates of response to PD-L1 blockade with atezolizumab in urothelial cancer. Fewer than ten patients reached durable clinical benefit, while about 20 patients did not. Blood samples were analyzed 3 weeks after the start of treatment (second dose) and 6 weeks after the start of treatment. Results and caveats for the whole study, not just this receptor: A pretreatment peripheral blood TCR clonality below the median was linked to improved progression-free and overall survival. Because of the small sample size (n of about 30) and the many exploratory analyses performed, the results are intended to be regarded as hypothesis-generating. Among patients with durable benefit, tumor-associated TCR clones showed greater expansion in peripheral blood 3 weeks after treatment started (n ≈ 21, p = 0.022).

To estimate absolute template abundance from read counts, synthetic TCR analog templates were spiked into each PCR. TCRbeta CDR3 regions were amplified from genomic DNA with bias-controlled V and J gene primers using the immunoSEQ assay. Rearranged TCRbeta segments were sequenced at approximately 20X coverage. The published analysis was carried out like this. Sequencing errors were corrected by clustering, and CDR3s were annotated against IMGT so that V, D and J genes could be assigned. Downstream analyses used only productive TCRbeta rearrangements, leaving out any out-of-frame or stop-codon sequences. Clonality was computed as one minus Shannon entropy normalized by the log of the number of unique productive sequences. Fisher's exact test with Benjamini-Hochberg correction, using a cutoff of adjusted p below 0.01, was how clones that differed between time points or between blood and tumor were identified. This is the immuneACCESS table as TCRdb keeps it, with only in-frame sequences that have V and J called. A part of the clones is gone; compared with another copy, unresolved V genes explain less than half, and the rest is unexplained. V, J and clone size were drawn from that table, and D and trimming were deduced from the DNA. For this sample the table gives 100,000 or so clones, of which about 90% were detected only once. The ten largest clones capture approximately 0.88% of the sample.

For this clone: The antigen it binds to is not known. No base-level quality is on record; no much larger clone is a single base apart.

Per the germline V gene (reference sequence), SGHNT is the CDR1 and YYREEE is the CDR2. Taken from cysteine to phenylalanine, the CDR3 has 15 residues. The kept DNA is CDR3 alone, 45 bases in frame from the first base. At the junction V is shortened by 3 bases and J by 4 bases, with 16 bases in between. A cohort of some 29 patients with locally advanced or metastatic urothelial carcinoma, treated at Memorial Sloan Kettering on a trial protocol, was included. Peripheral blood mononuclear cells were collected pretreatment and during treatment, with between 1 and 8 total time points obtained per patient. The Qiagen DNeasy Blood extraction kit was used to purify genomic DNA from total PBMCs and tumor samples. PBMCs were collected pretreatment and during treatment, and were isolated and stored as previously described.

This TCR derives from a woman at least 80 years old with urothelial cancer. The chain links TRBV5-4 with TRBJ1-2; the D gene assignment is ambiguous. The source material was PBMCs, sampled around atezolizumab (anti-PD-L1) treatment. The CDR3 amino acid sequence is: CASSSPGSEGYGYTF. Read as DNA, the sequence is TGTGCCAGCAGCTCCCCCGGGTCCGAGGGCTATGGCTACACCTTC.